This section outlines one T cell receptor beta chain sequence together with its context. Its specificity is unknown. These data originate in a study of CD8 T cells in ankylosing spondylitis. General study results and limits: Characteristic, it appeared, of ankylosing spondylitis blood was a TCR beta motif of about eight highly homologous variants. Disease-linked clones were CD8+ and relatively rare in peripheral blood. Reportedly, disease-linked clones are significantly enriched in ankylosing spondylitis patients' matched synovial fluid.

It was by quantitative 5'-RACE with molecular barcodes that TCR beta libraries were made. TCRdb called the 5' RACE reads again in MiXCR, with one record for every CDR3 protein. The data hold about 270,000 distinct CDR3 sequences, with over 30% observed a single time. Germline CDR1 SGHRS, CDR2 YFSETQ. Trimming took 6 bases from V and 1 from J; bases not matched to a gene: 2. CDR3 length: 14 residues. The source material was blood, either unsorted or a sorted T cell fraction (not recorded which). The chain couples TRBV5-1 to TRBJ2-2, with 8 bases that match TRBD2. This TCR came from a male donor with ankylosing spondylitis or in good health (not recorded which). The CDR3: CASTTSGNTGELFF. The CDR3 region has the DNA TGCGCCAGCACCACTAGCGGGAACACCGGGGAGCTGTTTTTT.